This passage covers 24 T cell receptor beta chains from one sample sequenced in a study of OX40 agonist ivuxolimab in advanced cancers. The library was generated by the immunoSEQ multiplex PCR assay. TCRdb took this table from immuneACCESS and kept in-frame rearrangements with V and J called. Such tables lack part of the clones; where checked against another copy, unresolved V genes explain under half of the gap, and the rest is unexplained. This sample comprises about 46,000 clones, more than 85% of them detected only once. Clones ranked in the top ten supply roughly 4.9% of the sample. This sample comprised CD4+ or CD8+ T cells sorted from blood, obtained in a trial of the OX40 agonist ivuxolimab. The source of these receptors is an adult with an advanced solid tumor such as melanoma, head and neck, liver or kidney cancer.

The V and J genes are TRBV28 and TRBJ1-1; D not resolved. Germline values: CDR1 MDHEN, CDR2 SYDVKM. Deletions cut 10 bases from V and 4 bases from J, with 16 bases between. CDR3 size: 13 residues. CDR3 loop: CATNSSPLTEAFF. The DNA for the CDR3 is TGTGCCACCAATTCTTCACCCCTCACTGAAGCTTTCTTT.

This CDR3 reads CASSVEGEGVSYNEQFF. CDR3 nucleotides: TGTGCCAGCAGCGTAGAGGGGGAGGGAGTCTCCTACAATGAGCAGTTCTTC. This sequence joins TRBV9 and TRBJ2-1; a weak D match, TRBD2 (7 bases). The germline V gene encodes CDR1 SGDLS and CDR2 YYNGEE. V dropped 0 bases and J dropped 0 bases, with 13 bases sitting between them. This CDR3 is 17 amino acids long.

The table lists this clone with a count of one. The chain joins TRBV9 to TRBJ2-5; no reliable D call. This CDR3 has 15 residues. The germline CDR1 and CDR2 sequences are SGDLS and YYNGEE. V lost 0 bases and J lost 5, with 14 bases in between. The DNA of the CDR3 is TGTGCCAGCAGCGTAGAAGGGATCGGTTGGGAGACCCAGTACTTC. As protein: CASSVEGIGWETQYF.

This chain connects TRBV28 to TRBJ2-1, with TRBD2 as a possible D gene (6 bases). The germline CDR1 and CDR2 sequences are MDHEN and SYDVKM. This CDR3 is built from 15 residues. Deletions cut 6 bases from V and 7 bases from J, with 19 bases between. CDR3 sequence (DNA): TGTGCCAGCAGATTAGCGGACCAGCCTTCTAATGAGCAGTTCTTC. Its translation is CASRLADQPSNEQFF.

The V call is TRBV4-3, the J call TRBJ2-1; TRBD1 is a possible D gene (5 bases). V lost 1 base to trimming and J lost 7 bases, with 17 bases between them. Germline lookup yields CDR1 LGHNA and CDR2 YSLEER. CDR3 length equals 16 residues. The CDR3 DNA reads TGCGCCAGCAGCCAAGTAACGTCAGGGTTGAAGAATGAGCAGTTCTTC. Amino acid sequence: CASSQVTSGLKNEQFF.

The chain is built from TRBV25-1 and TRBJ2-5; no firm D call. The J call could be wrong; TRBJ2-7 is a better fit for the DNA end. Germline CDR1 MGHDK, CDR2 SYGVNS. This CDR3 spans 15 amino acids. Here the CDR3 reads CASSGLSWADYEQYF. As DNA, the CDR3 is TGTGCCAGCAGTGGACTCTCGTGGGCAGACTACGAGCAGTACTTC.

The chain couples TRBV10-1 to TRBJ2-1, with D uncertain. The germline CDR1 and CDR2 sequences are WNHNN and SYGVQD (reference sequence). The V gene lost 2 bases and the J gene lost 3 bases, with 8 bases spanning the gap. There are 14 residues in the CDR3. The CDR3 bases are TGCGCCAGCAGTGAGACGAACGGCTACAATGAGCAGTTCTTC. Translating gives CASSETNGYNEQFF.

CDR3 amino acids: CATSRDRGAGYGSDEQFF. The CDR3 DNA follows: TGTGCCACCAGCAGAGATAGGGGAGCGGGATACGGGTCGGATGAGCAGTTCTTC. The chain is built from TRBV15 and TRBJ2-1; 7 bases are shared with TRBD2. The CDR3 consists of 18 residues. The trim removed 0 bases at V and 8 bases at J, leaving 16 bases unmatched. Per the germline V gene, CDR1 is LNHNV and CDR2 is YYDKDF (reference sequence).

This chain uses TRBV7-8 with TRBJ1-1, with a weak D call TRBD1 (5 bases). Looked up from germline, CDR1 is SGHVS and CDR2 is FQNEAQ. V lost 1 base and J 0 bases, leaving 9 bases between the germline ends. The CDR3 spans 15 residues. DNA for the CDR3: TGTGCCAGCAGCTTAGGTCCAGGGATGAACACTGAAGCTTTCTTT. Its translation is CASSLGPGMNTEAFF.

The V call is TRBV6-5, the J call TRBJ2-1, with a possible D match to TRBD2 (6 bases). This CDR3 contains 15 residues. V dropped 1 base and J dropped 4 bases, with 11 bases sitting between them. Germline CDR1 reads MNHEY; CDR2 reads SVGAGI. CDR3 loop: CASSYWGESYNEQFF. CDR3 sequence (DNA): TGTGCCAGCAGTTACTGGGGGGAGAGTTACAATGAGCAGTTCTTC.

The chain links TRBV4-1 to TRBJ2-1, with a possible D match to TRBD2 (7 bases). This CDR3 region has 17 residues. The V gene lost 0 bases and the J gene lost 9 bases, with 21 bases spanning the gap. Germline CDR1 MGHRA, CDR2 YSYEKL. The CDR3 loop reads CASSQDRAGGLAGEQFF. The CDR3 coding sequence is TGCGCCAGCAGCCAAGATCGCGCCGGGGGGCTGGCGGGTGAGCAGTTCTTC.

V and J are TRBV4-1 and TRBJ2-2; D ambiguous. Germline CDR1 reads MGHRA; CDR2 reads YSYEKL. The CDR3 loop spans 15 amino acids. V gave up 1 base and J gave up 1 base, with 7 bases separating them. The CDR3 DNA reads TGCGCCAGCAGCCAAGTTCCGGGGAACACCGGGGAGCTGTTTTTT. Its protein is CASSQVPGNTGELFF.

Here the CDR3 DNA reads TGTGCCAGCAGTCCCCAGGGTTGGAGCACAGATACGCAGTATTTT. It yields the protein CASSPQGWSTDTQYF. V is TRBV27 and J is TRBJ2-3, with D possibly TRBD1 on 5 matching bases. The CDR3 loop spans 15 amino acids. V was trimmed by 5 bases and J by 0 bases, leaving 12 bases between them. Germline values: CDR1 MNHEY, CDR2 SMNVEV (reference sequence).

CDR3 in amino acids: CASSLGPGGYNEQFF. CDR3 sequence (DNA): TGTGCCAGCAGCTTAGGGCCGGGGGGGTACAATGAGCAGTTCTTC. The chain uses TRBV7-6 and TRBJ2-1, with 8 nucleotides matching TRBD2. CDR3 size: 15 residues. Germline V gene sequence: CDR1 SGHVS, CDR2 FNYEAQ. V lost 1 base, J lost 4 bases, and 3 bases stayed unmatched. Based on the CDR3 plus reference TRBV7-6 and TRBJ2-1, the full variable domain is GAGVSQSPRYKVTKRGQDVALRCDPISGHVSLYWYRQALGQGPEFLTYFNYEAQQDKSGLPNDRFSAERPEGSISTLTIQRTEQRDSAMYRCASSLGPGGYNEQFFGPGTRLTVL.

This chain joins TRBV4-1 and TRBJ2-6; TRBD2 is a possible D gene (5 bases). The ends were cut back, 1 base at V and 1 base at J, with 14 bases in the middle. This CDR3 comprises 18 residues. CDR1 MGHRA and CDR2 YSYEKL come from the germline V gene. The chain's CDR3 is CASSQVPAETSGANVLTF. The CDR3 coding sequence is TGCGCCAGCAGCCAAGTACCAGCGGAAACGTCTGGGGCCAACGTCCTGACTTTC.

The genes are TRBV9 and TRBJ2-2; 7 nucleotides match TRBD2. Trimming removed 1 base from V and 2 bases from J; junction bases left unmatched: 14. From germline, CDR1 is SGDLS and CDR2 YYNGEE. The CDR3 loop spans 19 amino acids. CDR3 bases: TGTGCCAGCAGCGTAAATTCGGGAGGCCCAAGATCAAACACCGGGGAGCTGTTTTTT. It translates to CASSVNSGGPRSNTGELFF. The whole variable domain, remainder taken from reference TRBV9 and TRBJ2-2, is DSGVTQTPKHLITATGQRVTLRCSPRSGDLSVYWYQQSLDQGLQFLIQYYNGEERAKGNILERFSAQQFPDLHSELNLSSLELGDSALYFCASSVNSGGPRSNTGELFFGEGSRLTVL.

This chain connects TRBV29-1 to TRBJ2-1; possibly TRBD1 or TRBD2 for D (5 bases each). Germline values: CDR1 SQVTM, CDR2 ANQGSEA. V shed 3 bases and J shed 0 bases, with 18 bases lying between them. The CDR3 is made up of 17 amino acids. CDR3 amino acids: CSVDRDLSPSSYNEQFF. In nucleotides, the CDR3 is TGCAGCGTTGACCGGGACCTATCCCCCAGCTCCTACAATGAGCAGTTCTTC.

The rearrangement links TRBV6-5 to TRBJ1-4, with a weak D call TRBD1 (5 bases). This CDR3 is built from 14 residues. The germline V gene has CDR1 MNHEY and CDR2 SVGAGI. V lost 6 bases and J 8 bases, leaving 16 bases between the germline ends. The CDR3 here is CASRILRGREKLFF. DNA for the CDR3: TGTGCCAGCAGGATTTTAAGGGGACGCGAAAAACTGTTTTTT.

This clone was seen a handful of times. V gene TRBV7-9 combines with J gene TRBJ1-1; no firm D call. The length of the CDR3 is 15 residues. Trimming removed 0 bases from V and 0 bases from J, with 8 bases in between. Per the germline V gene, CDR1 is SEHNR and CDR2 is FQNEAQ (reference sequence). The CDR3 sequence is CASSLAIGMNTEAFF. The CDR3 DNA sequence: TGTGCCAGCAGCTTAGCCATCGGAATGAACACTGAAGCTTTCTTT. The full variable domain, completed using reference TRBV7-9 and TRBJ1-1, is DTGVSQNPRHKITKRGQNVTFRCDPISEHNRLYWYRQTLGQGPEFLTYFQNEAQLEKSRLLSDRFSAERPKGSFSTLEIQRTEQGDSAMYLCASSLAIGMNTEAFFGQGTRLTVV.

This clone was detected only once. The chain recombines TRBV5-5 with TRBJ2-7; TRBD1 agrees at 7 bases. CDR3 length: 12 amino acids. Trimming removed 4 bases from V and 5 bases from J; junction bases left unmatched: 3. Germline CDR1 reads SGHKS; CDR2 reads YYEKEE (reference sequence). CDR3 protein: CASSQTGNEQYF. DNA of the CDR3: TGTGCCAGCAGCCAGACAGGGAACGAGCAGTACTTC.

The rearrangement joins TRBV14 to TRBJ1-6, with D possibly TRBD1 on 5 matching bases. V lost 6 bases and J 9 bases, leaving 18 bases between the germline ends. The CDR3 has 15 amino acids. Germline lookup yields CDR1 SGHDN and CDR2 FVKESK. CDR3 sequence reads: CASRAAGGPFSPLHF. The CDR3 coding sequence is TGTGCCAGCAGGGCGGCCGGGGGACCTTTTTCACCCCTCCACTTT. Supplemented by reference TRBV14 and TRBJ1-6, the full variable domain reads EAGVTQFPSHSVIEKGQTVTLRCDPISGHDNLYWYRRVMGKEIKFLLHFVKESKQDESGMPNNRFLAERTGGTYSTLKVQPAELEDSGVYFCASRAAGGPFSPLHFGNGTRLTVT.

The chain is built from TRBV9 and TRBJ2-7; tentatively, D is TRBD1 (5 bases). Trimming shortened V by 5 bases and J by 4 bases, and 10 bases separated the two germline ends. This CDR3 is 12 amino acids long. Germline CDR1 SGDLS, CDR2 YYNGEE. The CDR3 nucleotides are TGTGCCAGCAGTGGCCAGGGTTACGAGCAGTACTTC. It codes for CASSGQGYEQYF.

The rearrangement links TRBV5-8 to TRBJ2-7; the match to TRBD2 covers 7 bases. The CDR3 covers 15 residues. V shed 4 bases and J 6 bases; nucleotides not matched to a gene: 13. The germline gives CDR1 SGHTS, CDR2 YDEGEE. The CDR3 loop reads CASSDRGDLKFEQYF. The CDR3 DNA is TGTGCCAGCAGCGACCGGGGGGATTTGAAATTCGAGCAGTACTTC.

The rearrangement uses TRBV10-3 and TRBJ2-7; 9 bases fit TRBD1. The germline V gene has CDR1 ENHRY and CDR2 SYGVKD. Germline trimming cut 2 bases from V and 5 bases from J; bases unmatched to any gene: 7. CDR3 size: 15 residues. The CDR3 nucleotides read TGTGCCATCAGTGAGAGGGACAGGGAGTTTCACGAGCAGTACGTC. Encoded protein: CAISERDREFHEQYV.